This T cell receptor (beta chain) was documented in a study of blood T cell repertoires in COVID-19. Study-wide background: Nucleic acid was either cDNA or gDNA, and it came from T cells, B-cell-depleted T cells, or PBMCs.

V trimming: 6 bases; J trimming: 9 bases; junction bases outside the gene matches: 8. The CDR3 contains 14 residues. Germline V lookup: CDR1 SNHLY, CDR2 FYNNEI. Sequenced by immunoSEQ multiplex PCR; TCRdb stores in-frame clones only, minus some. The data show under 200,000 clones, about 88% seen once. The TCR originated in a man between 18 and 35 years old with acute or convalescent COVID-19. This sequence joins TRBV2 and TRBJ1-6; 7 nucleotides align to TRBD1. Sequenced input: peripheral blood. CDR3 in amino acids: CASRQTGDGSPLHF. For the CDR3, the DNA is TGTGCCAGCAGACAAACAGGGGACGGTTCACCCCTCCACTTT.